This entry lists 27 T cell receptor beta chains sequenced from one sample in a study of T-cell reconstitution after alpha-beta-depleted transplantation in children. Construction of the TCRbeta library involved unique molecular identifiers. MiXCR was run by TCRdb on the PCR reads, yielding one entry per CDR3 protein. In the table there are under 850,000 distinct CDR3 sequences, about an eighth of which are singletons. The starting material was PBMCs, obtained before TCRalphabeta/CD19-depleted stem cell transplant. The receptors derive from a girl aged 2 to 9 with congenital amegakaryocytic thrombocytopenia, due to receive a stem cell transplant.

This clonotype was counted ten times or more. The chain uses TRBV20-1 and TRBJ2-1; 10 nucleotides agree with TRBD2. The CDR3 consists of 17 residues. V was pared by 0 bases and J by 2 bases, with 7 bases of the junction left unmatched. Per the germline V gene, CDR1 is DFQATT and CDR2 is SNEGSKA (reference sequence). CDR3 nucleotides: TGCAGTGCTAGAGAAGCCAGCGGGAGGGCAACCTACAATGAGCAGTTCTTC. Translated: CSAREASGRATYNEQFF.

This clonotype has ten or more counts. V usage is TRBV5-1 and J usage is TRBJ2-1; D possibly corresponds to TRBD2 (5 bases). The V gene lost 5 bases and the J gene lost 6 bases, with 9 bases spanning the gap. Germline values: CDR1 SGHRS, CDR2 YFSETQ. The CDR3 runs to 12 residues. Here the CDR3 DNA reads TGCGCCAGCAGGGTAAGCGGCAATGAGCAGTTCTTC. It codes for CASRVSGNEQFF.

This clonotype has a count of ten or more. The CDR3 sequence: CASTGLAKNIQYF. The CDR3 DNA follows: TGTGCCAGCACGGGACTAGCCAAAAACATTCAGTACTTC. The rearrangement joins TRBV12-3 or TRBV12-4 to TRBJ2-4; D is possibly TRBD2 (6 bases). Trimming took off 7 bases at V and 0 bases at J, with 7 bases between the two ends. This CDR3 has 13 residues.

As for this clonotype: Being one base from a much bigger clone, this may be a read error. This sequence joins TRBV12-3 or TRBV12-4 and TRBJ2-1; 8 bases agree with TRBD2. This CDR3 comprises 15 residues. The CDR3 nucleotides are TGTGCCTGCAGTCCAGCGGGAGTGATCTACAATGAGCAGTTCTTC. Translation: CACSPAGVIYNEQFF.

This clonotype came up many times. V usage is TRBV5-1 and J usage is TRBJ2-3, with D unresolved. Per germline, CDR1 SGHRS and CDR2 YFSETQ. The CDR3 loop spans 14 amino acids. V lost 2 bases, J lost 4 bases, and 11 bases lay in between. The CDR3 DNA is TGCGCCAGCAGCTTCTACCTAATCGCAGATACGCAGTATTTT. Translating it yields CASSFYLIADTQYF.

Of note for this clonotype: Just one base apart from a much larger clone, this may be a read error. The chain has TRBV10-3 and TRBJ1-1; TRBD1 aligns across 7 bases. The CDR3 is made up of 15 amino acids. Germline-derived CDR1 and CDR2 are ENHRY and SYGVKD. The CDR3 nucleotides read TGTGCCATCAGAAACATAAGACAGGGCAGCACTAAAGCTTTCTTT. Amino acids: CAIRNIRQGSTKAFF.

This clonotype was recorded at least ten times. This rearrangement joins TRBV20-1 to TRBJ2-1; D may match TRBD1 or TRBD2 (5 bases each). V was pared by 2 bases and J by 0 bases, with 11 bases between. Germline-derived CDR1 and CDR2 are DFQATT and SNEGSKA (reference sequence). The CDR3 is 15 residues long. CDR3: CSARKGPSSYNEQFF. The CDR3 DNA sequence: TGCAGTGCTAGAAAGGGACCGAGCTCCTACAATGAGCAGTTCTTC.

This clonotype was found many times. The CDR3 here is CSARPVESYEQYF. The CDR3 DNA reads as TGCAGTGCTAGACCAGTTGAGTCCTACGAGCAGTACTTC. The gene calls are TRBV20-1 and TRBJ2-7, with unresolved D. Germline CDR1 reads DFQATT; CDR2 reads SNEGSKA (reference sequence). This CDR3 is built from 13 residues. With 2 bases removed from V and 1 base from J, the gap between germline ends came to 9 bases.

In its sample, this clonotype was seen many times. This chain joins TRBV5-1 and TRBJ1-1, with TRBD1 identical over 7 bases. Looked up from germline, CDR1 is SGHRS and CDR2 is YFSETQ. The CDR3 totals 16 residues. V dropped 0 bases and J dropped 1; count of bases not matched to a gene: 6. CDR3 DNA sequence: TGCGCCAGCAGCTTGGTGGGGACAGAGGCGAACACTGAAGCTTTCTTT. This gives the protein CASSLVGTEANTEAFF. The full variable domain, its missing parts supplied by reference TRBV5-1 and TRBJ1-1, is KAGVTQTPRYLIKTRGQQVTLSCSPISGHRSVSWYQQTPGQGLQFLFEYFSETQRNKGNFPGRFSGRQFSNSRSEMNVSTLELGDSALYLCASSLVGTEANTEAFFGQGTRLTVV.

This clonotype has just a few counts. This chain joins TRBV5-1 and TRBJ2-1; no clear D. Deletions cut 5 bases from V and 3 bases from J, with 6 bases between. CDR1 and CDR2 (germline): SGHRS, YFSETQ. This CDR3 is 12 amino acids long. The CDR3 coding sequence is TGCGCCAGCAGTCGTTACTACAATGAGCAGTTCTTC. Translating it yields CASSRYYNEQFF.

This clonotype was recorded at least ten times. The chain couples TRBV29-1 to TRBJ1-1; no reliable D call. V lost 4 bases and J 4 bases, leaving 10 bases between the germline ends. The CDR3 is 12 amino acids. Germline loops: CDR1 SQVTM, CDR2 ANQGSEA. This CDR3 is CSVGFMGTEAFF. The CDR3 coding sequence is TGCAGCGTTGGTTTTATGGGCACTGAAGCTTTCTTT.

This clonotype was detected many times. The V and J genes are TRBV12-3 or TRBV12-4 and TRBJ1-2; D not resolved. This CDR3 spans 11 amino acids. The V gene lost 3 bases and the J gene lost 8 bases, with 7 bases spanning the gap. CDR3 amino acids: CASSFARGYTF. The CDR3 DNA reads TGTGCCAGCAGTTTCGCCCGGGGCTACACCTTC.

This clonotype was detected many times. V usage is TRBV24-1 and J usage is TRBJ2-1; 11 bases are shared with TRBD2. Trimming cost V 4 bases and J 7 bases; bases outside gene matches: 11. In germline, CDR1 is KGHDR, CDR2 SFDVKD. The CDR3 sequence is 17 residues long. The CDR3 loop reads CATSDDPTSGIRNEQFF. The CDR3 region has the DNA TGTGCCACCAGTGACGACCCGACTAGCGGGATAAGAAATGAGCAGTTCTTC.

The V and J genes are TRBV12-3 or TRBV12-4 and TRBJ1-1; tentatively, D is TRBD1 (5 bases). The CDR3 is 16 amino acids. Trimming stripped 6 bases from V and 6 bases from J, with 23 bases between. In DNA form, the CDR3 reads TGTGCCAGCAGAGGATACCCTCGAGGGGAATGGGCTGAAGCTTTCTTT. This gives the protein CASRGYPRGEWAEAFF.

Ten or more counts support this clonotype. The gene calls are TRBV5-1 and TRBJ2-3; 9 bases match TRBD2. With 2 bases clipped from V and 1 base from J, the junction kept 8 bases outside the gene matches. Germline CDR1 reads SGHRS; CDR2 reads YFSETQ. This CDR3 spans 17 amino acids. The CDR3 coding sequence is TGCGCCAGCAGCTTTTTGCGGGAGGGCCTTCGCACAGATACGCAGTATTTT. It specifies CASSFLREGLRTDTQYF.

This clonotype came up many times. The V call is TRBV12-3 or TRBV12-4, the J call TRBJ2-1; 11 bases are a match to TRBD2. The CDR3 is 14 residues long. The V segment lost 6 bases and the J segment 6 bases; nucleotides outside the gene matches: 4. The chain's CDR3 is CASSTSGRSNEQFF. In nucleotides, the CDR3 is TGTGCCAGCAGCACTAGCGGGAGAAGCAATGAGCAGTTCTTC.

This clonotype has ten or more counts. The CDR3 nucleotides read TGTGCCAGCAGACGACCCACGGGGGGGGCGAACACTGAAGCTTTCTTT. Translation gives CASRRPTGGANTEAFF. This sequence joins TRBV11-2 and TRBJ1-1; D may be TRBD1 (6 bases). The V end lost 6 bases, the J end lost 1 base, and 18 bases lay between the germline ends. CDR1 and CDR2 (germline): SGHAT, FQNNGV. This CDR3 is 16 amino acids long.

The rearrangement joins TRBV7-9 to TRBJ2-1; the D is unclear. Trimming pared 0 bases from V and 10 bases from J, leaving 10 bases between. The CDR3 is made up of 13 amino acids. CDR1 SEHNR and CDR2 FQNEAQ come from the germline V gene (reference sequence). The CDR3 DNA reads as TGTGCCAGCAGCTTAGCGTGGTGGCGGGAGCAGTTCTTC. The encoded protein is CASSLAWWREQFF.

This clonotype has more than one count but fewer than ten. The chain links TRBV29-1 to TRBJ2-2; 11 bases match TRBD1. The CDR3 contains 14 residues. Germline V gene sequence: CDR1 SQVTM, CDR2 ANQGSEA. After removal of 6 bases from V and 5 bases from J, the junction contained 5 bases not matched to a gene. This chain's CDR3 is CSVTGTGGTGELFF. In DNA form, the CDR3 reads TGCAGCGTGACCGGGACAGGGGGAACCGGGGAGCTGTTTTTT.

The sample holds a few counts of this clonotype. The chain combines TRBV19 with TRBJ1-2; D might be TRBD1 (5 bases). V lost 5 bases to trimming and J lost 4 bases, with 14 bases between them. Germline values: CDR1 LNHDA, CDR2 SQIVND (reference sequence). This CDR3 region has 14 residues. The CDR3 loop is CASSPTTDLYGYTF. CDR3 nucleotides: TGTGCCAGTAGTCCGACGACAGATCTCTATGGCTACACCTTC.

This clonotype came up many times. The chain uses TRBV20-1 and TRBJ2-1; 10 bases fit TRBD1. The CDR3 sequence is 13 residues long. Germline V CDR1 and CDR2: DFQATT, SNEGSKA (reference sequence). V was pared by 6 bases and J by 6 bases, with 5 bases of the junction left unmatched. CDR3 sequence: CSAAGTGANEQFF. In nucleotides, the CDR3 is TGCAGTGCCGCCGGGACAGGGGCCAATGAGCAGTTCTTC.

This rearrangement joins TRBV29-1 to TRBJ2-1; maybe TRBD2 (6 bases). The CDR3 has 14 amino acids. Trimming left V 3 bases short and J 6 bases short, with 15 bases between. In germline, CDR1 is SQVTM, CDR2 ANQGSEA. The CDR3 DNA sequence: TGCAGCGTTGACGGGGGTGGGAAAGCCAATGAGCAGTTCTTC. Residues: CSVDGGGKANEQFF.

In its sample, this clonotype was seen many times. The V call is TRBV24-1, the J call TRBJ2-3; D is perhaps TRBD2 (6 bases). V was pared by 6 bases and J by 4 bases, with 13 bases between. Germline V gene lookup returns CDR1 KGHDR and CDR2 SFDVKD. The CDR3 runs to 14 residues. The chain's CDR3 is CATSRRDLPDTQYF. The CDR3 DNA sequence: TGTGCCACCAGTAGGAGGGACCTACCAGATACGCAGTATTTT.

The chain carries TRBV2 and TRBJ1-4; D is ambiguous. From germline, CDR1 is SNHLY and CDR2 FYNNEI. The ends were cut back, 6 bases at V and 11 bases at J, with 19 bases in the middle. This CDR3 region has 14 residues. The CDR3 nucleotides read TGTGCCAGCAGCGCCGCGGCGAGAGAGGGCAAACTGTTTTTT. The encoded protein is CASSAAAREGKLFF.

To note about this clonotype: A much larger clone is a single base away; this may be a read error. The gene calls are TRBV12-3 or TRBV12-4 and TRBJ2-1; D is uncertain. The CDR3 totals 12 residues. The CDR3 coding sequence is TGTGCCAGCAGTGCCCCACTCAATGAGCAGTTATTC. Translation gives CASSAPLNEQLF.

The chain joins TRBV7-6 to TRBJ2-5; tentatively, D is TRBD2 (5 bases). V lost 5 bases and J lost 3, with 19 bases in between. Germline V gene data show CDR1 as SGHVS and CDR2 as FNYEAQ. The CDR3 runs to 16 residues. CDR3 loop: CASSPALVCGEETQYF. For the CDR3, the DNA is TGTGCCAGCAGCCCCGCACTAGTGTGTGGTGAAGAGACCCAGTACTTC.

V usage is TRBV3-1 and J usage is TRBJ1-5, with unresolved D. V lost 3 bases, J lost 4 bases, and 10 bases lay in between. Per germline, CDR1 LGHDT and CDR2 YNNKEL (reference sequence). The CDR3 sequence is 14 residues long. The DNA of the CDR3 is TGTGCCAGCAGCCACTACGGACCGAATCAGCCCCAGCATTTT. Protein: CASSHYGPNQPQHF.